Here is one T cell receptor beta chain with its context. Antigen unknown. The V end was cut by 2 bases, the J end by 9 bases, with 11 bases between. The germline CDR1 and CDR2 sequences are MDHEN and SYDVKM. The CDR3 sequence is 14 residues long. The record originates from a study of T cell responses to AZD1222 COVID-19 vaccine. Study as a whole: The analysis combined second doses at about 4 or about 12 weeks. Study-wide points: Donors were largely white British and mainly female; clonal diversity was possibly underestimated. Spike-spanning, vaccine-associated CD4 TCRs were dominant at 160-218 and 743-854.

TCRdb's table, derived via immunoSEQ multiplex PCR, lists solely in-frame clones and lacks some. Of 96,000 or so clones in the sample, roughly 87% are singletons; the top ten hold 1.6%. The chain uses TRBV28 and TRBJ1-6; no definite D call. The sample here was peripheral blood, taken on day 0 of AZD1222 vaccination. This receptor was identified in an adult in good health. The CDR3 bases are TGTGCCAGCAGTTTAACCAGCGCTCGTTCACCCCTCCACTTT. Amino acid sequence: CASSLTSARSPLHF.